One and the same sample provided the 17 T cell receptor beta chains below, sequenced in a study of T cells in Graves' hyperthyroidism and ophthalmopathy. Amplification yielded TCR beta CDR3 regions, with RNA transcripts as the source. When the TCR CDR3 underwent first-round RT-PCR, the HTBI primer set was used. Using its own MiXCR run on the multiplex PCR reads, TCRdb lists one record per CDR3 protein. The sample shows 450,000 to 600,000 distinct CDR3 sequences, 12% to 15% of them seen only once. Sequencing input: blood. The receptor set was obtained from a woman aged 40 to 50 with Graves' hyperthyroidism.

There are many counts of this clonotype. V is TRBV3-1 and J is TRBJ2-3, with TRBD2 matching over 7 bases. The CDR3 sequence is 16 residues long. V shed 4 bases, J shed 1 base, and the junction held 8 bases outside the gene matches. CDR1 is LGHDT, CDR2 YNNKEL, per germline (reference sequence). The CDR3: CASSPQGSGGTDTQYF. In DNA, the CDR3 is TGTGCCAGCAGCCCCCAAGGGAGCGGGGGCACAGATACGCAGTATTTT.

This clonotype was seen repeatedly, ten times or more. The rearrangement joins TRBV28 to TRBJ2-7, with 9 bases that match TRBD2. The V and J ends lost 6 bases and 2 bases, in that order; junction bases with no gene match: 5. The CDR3 length is 14 residues. The germline gives CDR1 MDHEN, CDR2 SYDVKM. CDR3 amino acids: CASRLSGGTYEQYF. The CDR3 bases are TGTGCCAGCAGACTAAGCGGGGGGACCTACGAGCAGTACTTC.

The gene calls are TRBV19 and TRBJ2-5; 8 nucleotides align to TRBD2. V dropped 3 bases and J dropped 7; count of bases not matched to a gene: 13. The germline V gene has CDR1 LNHDA and CDR2 SQIVND (reference sequence). The CDR3 runs 16 residues. The CDR3 sequence: CASSMVSGTATGTQYF. The CDR3 DNA follows: TGTGCCAGTAGTATGGTTAGCGGGACTGCAACGGGGACCCAGTACTTC.

This chain connects TRBV7-2 to TRBJ2-7; D gene uncertain. The CDR3 loop spans 14 amino acids. Germline V gene lookup returns CDR1 SGHTA and CDR2 FQGNSA. The V end was cut by 3 bases, the J end by 9 bases, with 18 bases between. CDR3 in amino acids: CASSFLGTLRGQYF. CDR3 sequence (DNA): TGTGCCAGCAGCTTTCTAGGCACTCTACGAGGGCAGTACTTC. Full variable domain (outside the CDR3, taken from reference TRBV7-2 and TRBJ2-7): GAGVSQSPSNKVTEKGKDVELRCDPISGHTALYWYRQSLGQGLEFLIYFQGNSAPDKSGLPSDRFSAERTGGSVSTLTIQRTQQEDSAVYLCASSFLGTLRGQYFGPGTRLTVT.

This clonotype was detected only a few times. The V and J genes are TRBV5-5 and TRBJ2-1, with D unresolved. CDR1 is SGHKS, CDR2 YYEKEE, per germline (reference sequence). This CDR3 has 13 amino acids. V shed 0 bases and J shed 10 bases, with 11 bases lying between them. For the CDR3, the DNA is TGTGCCAGCAGCTTGGGCATTTTTGGGGAGCAGTTCTTC. Encoded protein: CASSLGIFGEQFF. Complete variable domain (other parts from reference TRBV5-5 and TRBJ2-1): DAGVTQSPTHLIKTRGQQVTLRCSPISGHKSVSWYQQVLGQGPQFIFQYYEKEERGRGNFPDRFSARQFPNYSSELNVNALLLGDSALYLCASSLGIFGEQFFGPGTRLTVL.

This chain connects TRBV9 to TRBJ1-2; 7 bases line up with TRBD1. The V and J ends lost 0 bases and 4 bases, in that order; junction bases with no gene match: 9. The CDR3 runs to 16 residues. CDR1 and CDR2 (germline): SGDLS, YYNGEE. CDR3 sequence: CASSVGSPSGGYGYTF. CDR3 bases: TGTGCCAGCAGCGTAGGATCACCTTCAGGGGGCTATGGCTACACCTTC.

The genes are TRBV24-1 and TRBJ2-5, with D hard to call. This CDR3 comprises 14 residues. Per the germline V gene, CDR1 is KGHDR and CDR2 is SFDVKD. V was trimmed by 2 bases and J by 0 bases, leaving 6 bases between them. CDR3 sequence reads: CATSDSANQETQYF. The CDR3 nucleotides read TGTGCCACCAGTGATTCGGCAAACCAAGAGACCCAGTACTTC.

This clonotype was counted between two and nine times. The chain recombines TRBV24-1 with TRBJ1-1; D remains ambiguous. CDR1 KGHDR and CDR2 SFDVKD come from the germline V gene. The CDR3 runs 13 residues. Trimming took 2 bases from V and 6 from J, leaving 9 bases between them. In nucleotides, the CDR3 is TGTGCCACCAGTGATTCTGGACTCCCTGAAGCTTTCTTT. This translates into CATSDSGLPEAFF.

Details on this clonotype: A much larger clone differs by one base, so this may be a read error. The V and J genes are TRBV7-8 and TRBJ1-1; D call uncertain. The CDR3 extends over 19 amino acids. CDR1 is SGHVS, CDR2 FQNEAQ, per germline. Trimming removed 4 bases at V and 1 base at J, with 25 bases between. CDR3 sequence (DNA): TGTGCCAGCAGCTCTTTAACACCTACAGAGATTTCGTCGAACACTGAAGCTTTCTTT. It codes for CASSSLTPTEISSNTEAFF.

This clonotype was picked up many times. The CDR3 DNA reads TGTGCCATCTCGCCGGGACAGGCCTCCTACGAGCAGTACTTC. Translating it yields CAISPGQASYEQYF. The J gene is TRBJ2-7, the V gene TRBV2; 8 positions agree with TRBD1. V shed 10 bases and J 0 bases; nucleotides not matched to a gene: 8. CDR1 is SNHLY, CDR2 FYNNEI, per germline. This CDR3 has 14 residues.

The chain is built from TRBV4-2 and TRBJ2-5; 7 positions match TRBD1. CDR1 and CDR2 from the germline V gene are LGHNA and YNFKEQ. Trimming cost V 0 bases and J 3 bases; bases outside gene matches: 7. This CDR3 comprises 16 residues. CDR3 amino acids: CASSQEGGTPKETQYF. The CDR3 DNA follows: TGTGCCAGCAGCCAAGAAGGGGGCACACCTAAAGAGACCCAGTACTTC.

V is TRBV7-2 and J is TRBJ1-2; D not resolved. Trimming took 5 bases from V and 4 from J, leaving 20 bases between them. The germline V gene has CDR1 SGHTA and CDR2 FQGNSA. CDR3 length: 16 residues. CDR3 amino acids: CASSPTDGNGIYGYTF. The CDR3 DNA follows: TGTGCCAGCAGCCCCACCGACGGCAACGGGATCTATGGCTACACCTTC.

In the case of this clonotype: Since a much larger clone is just one base distant, this may be a read error. The chain couples TRBV29-1 to TRBJ2-5; D call uncertain. This CDR3 spans 11 amino acids. The germline gives CDR1 SQVTM, CDR2 ANQGSEA. This CDR3 is CSVEDREAQYF. The CDR3 DNA reads as TGCAGCGTTGAAGATCGAGAGGCCCAGTACTTC.

The sample holds many counts of this clonotype. V usage is TRBV20-1 and J usage is TRBJ1-5; 11 bases are shared with TRBD1. The V gene's germline CDR1 is DFQATT and CDR2 SNEGSKA (reference sequence). The CDR3 runs 14 residues. The V gene end was trimmed by 4 bases and the J gene end by 7 bases; junction bases not matched to a gene: 6. CDR3 loop: CSATSGTGGQPQHF. DNA for the CDR3: TGCAGTGCTACCAGCGGGACAGGGGGACAGCCCCAGCATTTT.

V gene TRBV20-1 combines with J gene TRBJ2-7; maybe TRBD2 (6 bases). V dropped 0 bases and J dropped 3 bases, with 15 bases sitting between them. The CDR3 is 15 residues long. Looked up from germline, CDR1 is DFQATT and CDR2 is SNEGSKA (reference sequence). CDR3 DNA sequence: TGCAGTGCTAGAGATCAGGTAGCGGTTATCTACGAGCAGTACTTC. It yields the protein CSARDQVAVIYEQYF.

This clonotype has only a few counts. This chain joins TRBV5-8 and TRBJ1-1; possibly TRBD1 for D (5 bases). The V end was cut by 0 bases, the J end by 5 bases, with 11 bases between. The CDR3 spans 14 residues. Germline V gene data show CDR1 as SGHTS and CDR2 as YDEGEE. The CDR3 is CASSLVGAGTEAFF. DNA for the CDR3: TGTGCCAGCAGCTTGGTCGGGGCGGGGACTGAAGCTTTCTTT. Full variable domain (remainder filled in from reference TRBV5-8 and TRBJ1-1): EAGVTQSPTHLIKTRGQQATLRCSPISGHTSVYWYQQALGLGLQFLLWYDEGEERNRGNFPPRFSGRQFPNYSSELNVNALELEDSALYLCASSLVGAGTEAFFGQGTRLTVV.

On this clonotype: A much larger clone lies one base from this, so it may be a read error. This rearrangement joins TRBV30 to TRBJ1-2, with D tentatively TRBD1 (6 bases). The germline CDR1 and CDR2 sequences are GTSNPN and SVGIG (reference sequence). The CDR3 is 13 amino acids. CDR3 sequence: CAWSVRGNYGHTF. CDR3 DNA: TGTGCCTGGAGTGTGAGGGGGAACTATGGCCACACCTTC.